A selection of T cell receptor beta chains follows, all from one sample in a study of T cell clones after liver transplantation. TCRdb keeps only in-frame clones here, not all; method: immunoSEQ multiplex PCR. The sample lists 70,000 or so clones; around 90% were seen once. Sequences were derived from CD4+ T cells from blood, sampled before liver transplant. The receptors were sampled from a human donor who received a liver transplant. CDR3s include the opening cysteine and the closing phenylalanine or tryptophan. D genes are given only for firm matches. Clone size is shown for a subset of rows, as once, few, many or a class of expanded clone.

abundance	v_gene	d_gene	j_gene	CDR3nt	CDR3aa
once	TRBV5-1	TRBD2	TRBJ2-5	TGCGCCAGCACCTTACCAAGCGGGAGTGGCGAGACCCAGTACTTC	CASTLPSGSGETQYF
few	TRBV30	NA	TRBJ1-5	TGTGCCTGGAGTTATCCTCGCGGGGGGAACAATCAGCCCCAGCATTTT	CAWSYPRGGNNQPQHF
once	TRBV20-1	NA	TRBJ2-7	TGCAGTGCTAAGGGAATGGACGAGCAGTACTTC	CSAKGMDEQYF
NA	TRBV12-5	NA	TRBJ2-7	TGTGCTAGTGTACTGGGTGAGCAGTACTTC	CASVLGEQYF
NA	TRBV7-2	NA	TRBJ2-6	TGTGCCAGCAGCTTAATTAAGATTAGCTCTGGGGCCAACGTCCTGACTTTC	CASSLIKISSGANVLTF
medium-sized	TRBV2	TRBD1	TRBJ1-5	TGTGCCAGCAGCCCCGGACAGGGCTACCAGCCCCAGCATTTT	CASSPGQGYQPQHF
NA	TRBV28	NA	TRBJ1-2	TGTGCCAGCAGTTTAGCTCTGGACTATGGCTACACCTTC	CASSLALDYGYTF
once	TRBV29-1	NA	TRBJ2-3	TGCAGCGTTTCCCCCGCAGATACGCAGTATTTT	CSVSPADTQYF
NA	TRBV18	NA	TRBJ2-7	TGTGCCAGCTCACCTGAGGTCGCCGAGCAGTACTTC	CASSPEVAEQYF
NA	TRBV30	NA	TRBJ1-4	TGTGCCTGGAGCAGGGACGGAAAACTGTTTTTT	CAWSRDGKLFF
NA	TRBV5-1	TRBD2	TRBJ2-7	TGCGCCAGCAGCTTACAATTGGGGGCTAGCGGGAGCAACGAGCAGTACTTC	CASSLQLGASGSNEQYF
NA	TRBV5-1	NA	TRBJ2-5	TGCGCCAGCGGAGAGGACTGGTCGGCGACCCAGTACTTC	CASGEDWSATQYF
NA	TRBV29-1	NA	TRBJ1-1	TGCAGCGCCCAAATGGGACCTGGGGACACTGAAGCTTTCTTT	CSAQMGPGDTEAFF
NA	TRBV9	TRBD2	TRBJ2-3	TGTGCCAGCAGCCCGAGCGGGAGCTGGGATACGCAGTATTTT	CASSPSGSWDTQYF
NA	TRBV5-1	NA	TRBJ2-3	TGCGCCAGCAGCAAGGGCCGGACAGGAGGGGCAGATACGCAGTATTTT	CASSKGRTGGADTQYF
NA	TRBV7-3	NA	TRBJ1-5	TGTGCCAGCAGCACAGAAACCTTTGACGCAAGAAGTACCGATCAGCCCCAGCATTTT	CASSTETFDARSTDQPQHF
NA	TRBV5-4	TRBD2	TRBJ2-1	TGTGCCAGCAGCACGGGACTAGACGATGAGCAGTTCTTC	CASSTGLDDEQFF
once	TRBV5-1	TRBD1	TRBJ2-6	TGCGCCAGCAGCTCATGGACAGGGGCAGGCTCTGGGGCCAACGTCCTGACTTTC	CASSSWTGAGSGANVLTF
NA	TRBV29-1	TRBD1	TRBJ1-2	TGCAGCGTTGCGGGACAGGGCATTTATGGCTACACCTTC	CSVAGQGIYGYTF